This T cell receptor (beta chain) was observed in a study of T cell repertoires in breast cancer. Overall study: Samples averaged approximately 500,000 sequences and around 9.5 reads per cell. General study results and limits: Transcript abundance and primer differences skewed clone recovery in emulsion RT-PCR. Some 19 TCR pairs shared by seven or more tumors were possibly tumor-specific.

As regards this clonotype: Its antigen is as yet unknown.

The expanded emulsion RT-PCR method captured paired alpha and beta chains from CD8+ T cells. CDR3 length equals 13 residues. The V gene's germline CDR1 is SNHLY and CDR2 FYNNEI. The V gene lost 5 bases and the J gene lost 1 base, with 8 bases spanning the gap. Unpaired genes were suppressed by blocking oligonucleotides during a second nested PCR. TCRdb fed the emulsion pairing reads into MiXCR, producing one record per CDR3 protein. The sample lists tens of thousands of distinct CDR3 sequences; about 41% were seen once. Sequences were obtained from CD8+ T cells. The sequence was obtained from a pool of human donors with breast cancer or a healthy control (not recorded which). The chain carries TRBV2 and TRBJ1-1, with a weak D call TRBD1 (5 bases). The CDR3 reads CASSKDRNTEAFF. The CDR3 DNA reads as TGTGCCAGCAGTAAAGACAGGAACACTGAAGCTTTCTTT.